The 31 T cell receptor beta chains in this list originate from one sample, sequenced in a study of radiation and T cells in renal cell carcinoma. Time point noted: blood 2 weeks post-SBRT. Noted treatment: 15 Gy SBRT to primary tumor, nephrectomy 4 weeks later. Produced via immunoSEQ multiplex PCR; TCRdb's table is partial and in-frame only. Of 150,000 to 190,000 clones listed, roughly 86% were seen once; the top ten hold approximately 13%. This specimen consisted of blood, obtained from a patient whose treatment included radiotherapy and nephrectomy. These receptors all stem from a woman in her forties or fifties with renal cell carcinoma.

V gene TRBV7-2 combines with J gene TRBJ2-1; 9 nucleotides align to TRBD2. CDR1 and CDR2 from the germline V gene are SGHTA and FQGNSA. V shed 1 base, J shed 8 bases, and the junction held 3 bases outside the gene matches. The CDR3 sequence is 14 residues long. As DNA, the CDR3 is TGTGCCAGCAGCTTAGGCGGGGGGGTTGATGAGCAGTTCTTC. The encoded protein is CASSLGGGVDEQFF.

This clone showed up just a few times. The chain combines TRBV21-1 with TRBJ2-7; the table's D gene call, TRBD2, was not cross checked with the DNA. TRBV21-1 is tagged as a pseudogene. The CDR3 is 17 residues long. CDR3 sequence: CASSKRRGEGESYEQYF. The DNA for the CDR3 is TGTGCCAGCAGCAAACGTCGAGGGGAGGGGGAATCCTACGAGCAGTACTTC.

V gene TRBV7-6 combines with J gene TRBJ1-1, with a possible D match to TRBD1 (6 bases). Deletions cut 5 bases from V and 3 bases from J, with 19 bases between. The CDR3 totals 16 residues. CDR1 is SGHVS, CDR2 FNYEAQ, per germline. Here the CDR3 DNA reads TGTGCCAGCAGCCCCCAACCCGGACAGCCTCACACTGAAGCTTTCTTT. This sequence encodes CASSPQPGQPHTEAFF.

The chain uses TRBV19 and TRBJ1-3, with 10 bases fitting TRBD1. Germline loops: CDR1 LNHDA, CDR2 SQIVND (reference sequence). This CDR3 region has 13 residues. V shed 10 bases and J 4 bases; nucleotides not matched to a gene: 4. The DNA of the CDR3 is TGTGCCACCGGGACAGGGGACGGAAACACCATATATTTT. Translation gives CATGTGDGNTIYF.

The rearrangement uses TRBV19 and TRBJ2-3; D gene uncertain. CDR1 is LNHDA and CDR2 is SQIVND in the germline V gene (reference sequence). Trimming pared 1 base from V and 2 bases from J, leaving 10 bases between. The CDR3 contains 15 residues. CDR3 sequence (DNA): TGTGCCAGTAGTATAGTAGGCGGAGACACAGATACGCAGTATTTT. Translated, it gives CASSIVGGDTDTQYF.

The V gene is TRBV4-1, the J gene TRBJ1-2; no clear D. With 3 bases removed from V and 0 bases from J, the gap between germline ends came to 20 bases. Germline values: CDR1 MGHRA, CDR2 YSYEKL. The CDR3 extends over 18 amino acids. The CDR3 DNA follows: TGCGCCAGCAGCCATCACGTGAGGGTCCTTGTTGCTAACTATGGCTACACCTTC. Amino acids: CASSHHVRVLVANYGYTF.

The CDR3 region is CASSVVGGNSYEQYF. In DNA form, the CDR3 reads TGTGCCAGCAGCGTAGTGGGAGGAAACTCCTACGAGCAGTACTTC. V and J are TRBV9 and TRBJ2-7, with TRBD2 as a possible D gene (6 bases). The germline V gene has CDR1 SGDLS and CDR2 YYNGEE. This CDR3 spans 15 amino acids. Trimming removed 0 bases at V and 0 bases at J, with 10 bases between.

The V and J genes are TRBV29-1 and TRBJ1-1, with TRBD1 identical over 8 bases. The junction had 1 base not matched to a gene; V was cut back by 5 bases and J by 5 bases. CDR3 length: 11 residues. Germline V gives CDR1 SQVTM, CDR2 ANQGSEA. The CDR3 region has the DNA TGCAGCGTTACAGGGGGAACTGAAGCTTTCTTT. This translates into CSVTGGTEAFF.

This sequence joins TRBV7-2 and TRBJ2-5, with D uncertain. V lost 3 bases, J lost 2 bases, and 10 bases lay in between. The CDR3 extends over 14 amino acids. The germline V gene has CDR1 SGHTA and CDR2 FQGNSA. The CDR3 here is CASSFGGTQETQYF. The CDR3 DNA reads TGTGCCAGCAGCTTCGGCGGAACACAAGAGACCCAGTACTTC.

The chain carries TRBV6-5 and TRBJ2-1; 8 nucleotides agree with TRBD1. J lost 9 bases, V lost 6 bases, and 10 bases had no gene match. The CDR3 has 14 amino acids. Germline CDR1 and CDR2: MNHEY and SVGAGI. CDR3 region: CASRTDRAVSEQFF. Here the CDR3 DNA reads TGTGCCAGCAGAACGGACAGGGCGGTCAGTGAGCAGTTCTTC.

The chain carries TRBV10-3 and TRBJ2-3; D perhaps matches TRBD2 (5 bases). Per the germline V gene, CDR1 is ENHRY and CDR2 is SYGVKD. With 4 bases removed from V and 2 bases from J, the gap between germline ends came to 13 bases. CDR3 length equals 15 residues. CDR3 sequence: CAISAGLDHTDTQYF. CDR3 nucleotides: TGTGCCATCAGTGCCGGACTGGATCACACAGATACGCAGTATTTT.

The chain carries TRBV7-9 and TRBJ1-3, with 8 bases that match TRBD1. Germline loops: CDR1 SEHNR, CDR2 FQNEAQ (reference sequence). This CDR3 contains 13 residues. V lost 9 bases, J lost 3 bases, and 4 bases stayed unmatched. This CDR3 is CASGQGSGNTIYF. The CDR3 coding sequence is TGTGCCAGTGGACAGGGAAGTGGAAACACCATATATTTT.

V usage is TRBV7-9 and J usage is TRBJ2-5, with 9 bases matching TRBD1. Germline loops: CDR1 SEHNR, CDR2 FQNEAQ (reference sequence). This CDR3 is built from 15 residues. V lost 5 bases, J lost 5 bases, and 9 bases stayed unmatched. CDR3 DNA sequence: TGTGCCAGCAGCCCCACAGGGGGCGAGTGGGAGACCCAGTACTTC. Translated: CASSPTGGEWETQYF.

The chain uses TRBV19 and TRBJ2-7; 9 bases align to TRBD1. There are 12 residues in the CDR3. Germline CDR1 is LNHDA and CDR2 is SQIVND (reference sequence). Trimming removed 10 bases from V and 5 bases from J; junction bases left unmatched: 6. The DNA for the CDR3 is TGTGCCACCGCGGGACAGGGAAACGAGCAGTACTTC. Protein product: CATAGQGNEQYF.

The chain is built from TRBV9 and TRBJ2-5, with D perhaps being TRBD1 or TRBD2 (5 bases each). Trimming pared 3 bases from V and 10 bases from J, leaving 22 bases between. This CDR3 has 15 amino acids. Germline lookup yields CDR1 SGDLS and CDR2 YYNGEE. The CDR3: CASSARPGTYLDQYF. CDR3 DNA sequence: TGTGCCAGCAGCGCCAGACCCGGGACCTATCTGGACCAGTACTTC.

This chain joins TRBV5-1 and TRBJ2-3; D is possibly TRBD2 (7 bases). Germline V gives CDR1 SGHRS, CDR2 YFSETQ. This CDR3 comprises 17 residues. V was clipped by 0 bases and J by 4 bases, with 18 bases between them. For the CDR3, the DNA is TGCGCCAGCAGCTTGGGGGACGGGGGGCCCAGAGCAGATACGCAGTATTTT. Protein product: CASSLGDGGPRADTQYF.

The chain links TRBV6-5 to TRBJ1-5; D possibly corresponds to TRBD1 (5 bases). V was pared by 7 bases and J by 5 bases, with 12 bases between. CDR3 size: 13 residues. The germline V gene encodes CDR1 MNHEY and CDR2 SVGAGI. CDR3 sequence (DNA): TGTGCCAGCAAAGCAGGGACCTATCAGCCCCAGCATTTT. It yields the protein CASKAGTYQPQHF.

V gene TRBV6-6 combines with J gene TRBJ1-2, with TRBD1 as a possible D gene (5 bases). The V gene's germline CDR1 is MNHNY and CDR2 SVGAGI (reference sequence). The ends were cut back, 2 bases at V and 6 bases at J, with 13 bases in the middle. The CDR3 has 14 residues. CDR3 amino acids: CASSYRGMIHGYTF. CDR3 DNA: TGTGCCAGCAGTTACAGGGGAATGATTCATGGCTACACCTTC.

The gene calls are TRBV7-2 and TRBJ2-1, with D possibly TRBD2 on 5 matching bases. V lost 1 base, J lost 1 base, and 8 bases lay in between. The CDR3 consists of 15 residues. CDR1 and CDR2 (germline): SGHTA, FQGNSA. CDR3 sequence reads: CASSLVAGSYNEQFF. CDR3 bases: TGTGCCAGCAGCTTAGTCGCGGGTTCCTACAATGAGCAGTTCTTC.

This clone appeared a single time. The rearrangement links TRBV6-5 to TRBJ2-3; D is undetermined. V was shortened by 4 bases and J by 6 bases, with 8 bases between the two germline ends. This CDR3 region has 12 residues. Germline CDR1 reads MNHEY; CDR2 reads SVGAGI. The CDR3 DNA reads TGTGCCAGCAGTTCCCCGGAGGATACGCAGTATTTT. Its protein is CASSSPEDTQYF.

The CDR3 sequence: CASSAGGLGEKLFF. DNA for the CDR3: TGTGCCAGCAGCGCGGGGGGACTAGGTGAAAAACTGTTTTTT. This chain joins TRBV7-9 and TRBJ1-4; a weak D match, TRBD1 (5 bases). The CDR3 extends over 14 amino acids. Germline-derived CDR1 and CDR2 are SEHNR and FQNEAQ (reference sequence). V was trimmed by 5 bases and J by 7 bases, leaving 14 bases between them. Full variable domain (remainder filled in from reference TRBV7-9 and TRBJ1-4): DTGVSQNPRHKITKRGQNVTFRCDPISEHNRLYWYRQTLGQGPEFLTYFQNEAQLEKSRLLSDRFSAERPKGSFSTLEIQRTEQGDSAMYLCASSAGGLGEKLFFGSGTQLSVL.

The J gene is TRBJ2-1, the V gene TRBV5-6, with 12 nucleotides matching TRBD2. CDR1 is SGHDT and CDR2 is YYEEEE in the germline V gene. The junction had 6 bases not matched to a gene; V was cut back by 4 bases and J by 4 bases. The CDR3 is 16 amino acids. CDR3 residues: CASSLKTSGSYNEQFF. Written as DNA, the CDR3 is TGTGCCAGCAGCCTAAAGACTAGCGGGAGTTACAATGAGCAGTTCTTC.

The rearrangement joins TRBV5-1 to TRBJ2-1; tentative D call: TRBD1 (5 bases). This CDR3 contains 14 residues. With 5 bases removed from V and 9 bases from J, the gap between germline ends came to 18 bases. The V gene's germline CDR1 is SGHRS and CDR2 YFSETQ. This chain's CDR3 is CASSHHQGNGEQFF. The CDR3 nucleotides are TGCGCCAGCAGTCACCACCAGGGTAATGGTGAGCAGTTCTTC.

Comments on this clone: This same CDR3 is encoded by further DNA sequences in the sample. V and J are TRBV30 and TRBJ2-5; possibly TRBD1 or TRBD2 for D (5 bases each). Germline V gene lookup returns CDR1 GTSNPN and CDR2 SVGIG (reference sequence). Trimming shortened V by 5 bases and J by 5 bases, and 9 bases separated the two germline ends. The CDR3 runs 11 residues. CDR3 residues: CAWGGGETQYF. DNA for the CDR3: TGTGCCTGGGGGGGTGGGGAGACCCAGTACTTC. Full variable domain (missing parts from reference TRBV30 and TRBJ2-5): SQTIHQWPATLVQPVGSPLSLECTVEGTSNPNLYWYRQAAGRGLQLLFYSVGIGQISSEVPQNLSASRPQDRQFILSSKKLLLSDSGFYLCAWGGGETQYFGPGTRLLVL.

The chain uses TRBV18 and TRBJ2-2; D gene ambiguous. The CDR3 runs 15 residues. V was trimmed by 9 bases and J by 3 bases, leaving 17 bases between them. The germline CDR1 and CDR2 sequences are KGHSH and LQKENI. The CDR3 DNA follows: TGTGCCAGTCGCCCATTTGCGGTCGACACCGGGGAGCTGTTTTTT. Translating gives CASRPFAVDTGELFF.

V and J are TRBV6-6 and TRBJ1-4; weak D call: TRBD1 (5 bases). The CDR3 consists of 15 residues. Germline loops: CDR1 MNHNY, CDR2 SVGAGI (reference sequence). Trimming took off 6 bases at V and 4 bases at J, with 15 bases between the two ends. In DNA form, the CDR3 reads TGTGCCAGCAGCGCCACTCGACAGCTTAATGAAAAACTGTTTTTT. This codes for CASSATRQLNEKLFF.

The V and J genes are TRBV11-3 and TRBJ2-1; 8 bases fit TRBD1. There are 15 residues in the CDR3. CDR1 and CDR2 from the germline V gene are SGHNT and YENEEA. The V segment lost 5 bases and the J segment 8 bases; nucleotides outside the gene matches: 11. This chain's CDR3 is CASSPGQAEVDEQFF. DNA of the CDR3: TGTGCCAGCAGCCCGGGACAGGCTGAAGTGGATGAGCAGTTCTTC.

The chain uses TRBV2 and TRBJ2-6; no firm D call. This CDR3 has 15 residues. V was clipped by 7 bases and J by 0 bases, with 10 bases between them. Germline CDR1 reads SNHLY; CDR2 reads FYNNEI. CDR3 nucleotide sequence: TGTGCCAGCACTCTCCTGAGCTCTGGGGCCAACGTCCTGACTTTC. It yields the protein CASTLLSSGANVLTF.

This chain joins TRBV15 and TRBJ1-6; no clear D gene. Trimming removed 4 bases from V and 10 bases from J, with 17 bases in between. Germline assignment: CDR1 LNHNV and CDR2 YYDKDF (reference sequence). The CDR3 runs 15 residues. Written as DNA, the CDR3 is TGTGCCACCAGCATGGACGTGGGAGGTTCCTCACCCCTCCACTTT. Its protein is CATSMDVGGSSPLHF.

This clone appeared a few times. Other DNA sequences in the sample encode the same CDR3. This sequence joins TRBV29-1 and TRBJ1-1; 7 bases align to TRBD1. The CDR3 has 12 amino acids. After removal of 4 bases from V and 1 base from J, the junction contained 0 bases not matched to a gene. Germline lookup yields CDR1 SQVTM and CDR2 ANQGSEA. The CDR3 DNA sequence: TGCAGCGTTGGACAGGGGAACACTGAAGCTTTCTTT. Its translation: CSVGQGNTEAFF. Together with reference TRBV29-1 and TRBJ1-1, the CDR3 gives the full variable domain: SAVISQKPSRDICQRGTSLTIQCQVDSQVTMMFWYRQQPGQSLTLIATANQGSEATYESGFVIDKFPISRPNLTFSTLTVSNMSPEDSSIYLCSVGQGNTEAFFGQGTRLTVV.

The chain couples TRBV30 to TRBJ1-3; 8 nucleotides match TRBD1. This CDR3 has 16 residues. V trimming: 4 bases; J trimming: 0 bases; junction bases outside the gene matches: 8. Germline V gives CDR1 GTSNPN, CDR2 SVGIG (reference sequence). The CDR3 DNA follows: TGTGCCTGGAACAAGGGACAGGTTGCCTCTGGAAACACCATATATTTT. It is translated as CAWNKGQVASGNTIYF.